Listed below are T cell receptor beta chains from one sample, sequenced in a study of somatic mutations in cytotoxic T cells in rheumatoid arthritis. The protocol was immunoSEQ multiplex PCR, while the TCRdb copy is restricted to in-frame clones and leaves out a portion. The table has around 20,000 clones, over 75% seen once; the top ten hold about 10%. Sequenced material: CD8+ T cells sorted from blood. Receptors were obtained from a young man with rheumatoid arthritis. Each CDR3 is given with its conserved first and last residue. A D gene is named only where the DNA matches it firmly. Rows give clone size only sometimes, using once, few, many, or a class for an expanded clone.

NA | TRBJ2-5 | NA | TRBV15 | CATSMLGETQYF | TGTGCCACCAGCATGCTAGGGGAGACCCAGTACTTC
NA | TRBJ1-1 | NA | TRBV25-1 | CASSERFDTEAFF | TGTGCCAGCAGTGAACGGTTCGACACTGAAGCTTTCTTT
NA | TRBJ1-2 | TRBD1 | TRBV5-1 | CASSLEGQGADGYTF | TGCGCCAGCAGCTTGGAAGGTCAGGGGGCGGATGGCTACACCTTC
NA | TRBJ2-2 | NA | TRBV27 | CASSLSPNGHLGELFF | TGTGCCAGCAGTTTATCGCCGAACGGACACCTCGGGGAGCTGTTTTTT
NA | TRBJ1-2 | TRBD1 | TRBV6-1 | CATLTGHYGYTF | TGTGCCACCCTGACAGGGCACTATGGCTACACCTTC
NA | TRBJ2-7 | NA | TRBV7-8 | CASSLKGGLSYEQYF | TGTGCCAGCAGCTTAAAGGGGGGCTTGTCCTACGAGCAGTACTTC
NA | TRBJ2-6 | TRBD1 | TRBV9 | CASSATGSSGANVLTF | TGTGCCAGCAGCGCGACAGGGAGCTCTGGGGCCAACGTCCTGACTTTC
NA | TRBJ2-1 | NA | TRBV6-4 | CASSEGAGADNEQFF | TGTGCCAGCAGTGAAGGGGCGGGGGCAGACAATGAGCAGTTCTTC
NA | TRBJ1-5 | NA | TRBV6-1 | CASTRLPNQPQHF | TGTGCCAGCACCCGATTACCAAATCAGCCCCAGCATTTT
NA | TRBJ2-7 | NA | TRBV30 | CAWCSGTVSYEQYF | TGTGCCTGGTGCTCCGGGACGGTCTCCTACGAGCAGTACTTC
NA | TRBJ2-2 | TRBD2 | TRBV6-6 | CASSYTSGNTGELFF | TGTGCCAGCAGTTACACTAGCGGGAACACCGGGGAGCTGTTTTTT
NA | TRBJ2-3 | NA | TRBV6-5 | CASSSGLPIRDTQYF | TGTGCCAGCAGCTCGGGACTGCCTATCCGAGATACGCAGTATTTT
NA | TRBJ2-3 | NA | TRBV11-2 | CASSSTRGGQGGTDTQYF | TGTGCCAGCAGTTCCACTCGGGGGGGACAGGGAGGCACAGATACGCAGTATTTT
NA | TRBJ1-5 | NA | TRBV19 | CASSMAGARPQHF | TGTGCCAGTAGTATGGCAGGGGCGAGGCCCCAGCATTTT
NA | TRBJ1-5 | TRBD1 | TRBV7-9 | CASSLGQGDQPQHF | TGTGCCAGCAGCTTGGGACAGGGAGATCAGCCCCAGCATTTT
NA | TRBJ2-3 | TRBD1 | TRBV5-1 | CASSLEGQASDTQYF | TGCGCCAGCAGCTTGGAAGGACAGGCCTCAGATACGCAGTATTTT
NA | TRBJ1-2 | NA | TRBV4-2 | CASSQSPDALEYYGYTF | TGTGCCAGCAGCCAGTCACCCGACGCCTTGGAATACTATGGCTACACCTTC
NA | TRBJ2-3 | TRBD2 | TRBV7-3 | CASSPSGGTDTQYF | TGTGCCAGCAGCCCTAGCGGGGGCACAGATACGCAGTATTTT
NA | TRBJ1-2 | NA | TRBV5-8 | CASSLETLNYGYTF | TGTGCCAGCAGCTTGGAGACCCTAAACTATGGCTACACCTTC
NA | TRBJ2-1 | TRBD2 | TRBV25-1 | CASSDMRGGYNEQFF | TGTGCCAGCAGTGATATGCGGGGGGGTTACAATGAGCAGTTCTTC
few | TRBJ2-7 | NA | TRBV4-1 | CASSPQGLRDIDSFRDF | TGCGCCAGCAGCCCACAGGGTCTTCGGGACATCGATTCCTTTAGGGACTTC
NA | TRBJ2-7 | NA | TRBV28 | CASSLRGGEQYF | TGTGCCAGCAGTTTAAGGGGCGGCGAGCAGTACTTC
NA | TRBJ2-7 | NA | TRBV20-1 | CSAGGAGEQYF | TGCAGTGCTGGAGGGGCAGGAGAGCAGTACTTC
NA | TRBJ2-6 | TRBD1 | TRBV6-4 | CASSETGGVGANVLTF | TGTGCCAGCAGTGAGACAGGGGGCGTTGGGGCCAACGTCCTGACTTTC
NA | TRBJ2-7 | TRBD1 | TRBV6-6 | CASINSGDRGDEQYF | TGTGCCAGCATCAACTCGGGAGACAGGGGCGACGAGCAGTACTTC
once | TRBJ2-1 | NA | TRBV30 | CAWSTLLPEQFF | TGTGCCTGGAGTACTCTGCTACCTGAACAGTTCTTC
NA | TRBJ2-7 | TRBD1 | TRBV28 | CASTEQGAYEQYF | TGTGCCAGCACCGAACAGGGGGCGTACGAGCAGTACTTC
NA | TRBJ2-3 | NA | TRBV6-4 | CASSDSQGSTDTQYF | TGTGCCAGCAGTGACTCCCAGGGGAGCACAGATACGCAGTATTTT
few | TRBJ2-2 | TRBD2 | TRBV6-4 | CASSASGEAGELFF | TGTGCCAGCAGTGCTAGCGGGGAGGCCGGGGAGCTGTTTTTT
NA | TRBJ1-1 | TRBD1 | TRBV9 | CASSTQTGRAFF | TGTGCCAGCAGCACACAGACAGGGCGGGCTTTCTTT
NA | TRBJ1-2 | NA | TRBV15 | CATRSSGTPRGYGYTF | TGTGCCACCAGGTCGAGCGGGACGCCTAGGGGGTATGGCTACACCTTC
once | TRBJ2-1 | NA | TRBV27 | CASSSLDTSYNEQFF | TGTGCCAGCAGTTCCCTGGACACGTCCTACAATGAGCAGTTCTTC
NA | TRBJ2-7 | NA | TRBV6-5 | CASRPGTEAYEQYF | TGTGCCAGCAGACCCGGGACGGAGGCCTACGAGCAGTACTTC
NA | TRBJ1-5 | NA | TRBV6-1 | CASSENIGSNQPQHF | TGTGCCAGCAGTGAAAACATCGGTAGCAATCAGCCCCAGCATTTT
NA | TRBJ2-7 | TRBD1 | TRBV19 | CASSMAFGTGVLYEQYF | TGTGCCAGTAGTATGGCCTTCGGGACAGGGGTTTTGTACGAGCAGTACTTC
NA | TRBJ1-6 | NA | TRBV19 | CASSSDGAYNSPLHF | TGTGCCAGTAGTTCTGACGGAGCCTATAATTCACCCCTCCACTTT
NA | TRBJ2-7 | NA | TRBV28 | CASSFLDVSYEQYF | TGTGCCAGCAGTTTCTTGGATGTTTCCTACGAGCAGTACTTC
NA | TRBJ1-1 | NA | TRBV7-9 | CASSPPTAEGTEAFF | TGTGCCAGCAGCCCTCCGACTGCCGAGGGCACTGAAGCTTTCTTT
NA | TRBJ1-1 | NA | TRBV7-3 | CASSPQGGGWVMNTEAFF | TGTGCCAGCAGCCCCCAAGGAGGGGGTTGGGTCATGAACACTGAAGCTTTCTTT